These 14 T cell receptor beta chains came from one sample sequenced in a study of CD8+CD57+ T cells in acquired aplastic anemia. All sequencing subjects had displayed CD8+CD57+ cell expansion on flow cytometry. Genomic DNA was employed as the template in profiling TCR beta VDJ and CDR3. TCRdb redid the calling of the reads with MiXCR, one entry per CDR3 protein. The sample has 200,000 to 250,000 distinct CDR3 sequences, roughly 53% seen once. Sequenced input: sorted CD4+, CD8+, or CD8+CD57+ T cells (not recorded which) from PBMCs. These receptors originate from a human donor with aplastic anemia.

This clonotype was seen a handful of times. The chain employs TRBV19 and TRBJ1-6, with D maybe TRBD1 (6 bases). V was trimmed by 10 bases and J by 9 bases, leaving 19 bases between them. Germline V gives CDR1 LNHDA, CDR2 SQIVND (reference sequence). The CDR3 sequence is 14 residues long. The CDR3 DNA is TGTGCCACCAGCAGTCCAGGGGATTCTTCACCCCTCCACTTT. It yields the protein CATSSPGDSSPLHF.

The table lists this clonotype with many counts. V usage is TRBV7-2 and J usage is TRBJ2-1, with TRBD1 matching 7 bases. The CDR3 runs 14 residues. V trimming: 3 bases; J trimming: 6 bases; junction bases outside the gene matches: 5. Germline CDR1 is SGHTA and CDR2 is FQGNSA. The CDR3, as DNA: TGTGCCAGCAGCTTTTCCCGGGACAGCAATGAGCAGTTCTTC. Protein product: CASSFSRDSNEQFF.

This clonotype was observed many times. This chain connects TRBV19 to TRBJ2-3; the D gene is possibly TRBD1 (5 bases). V gave up 6 bases and J gave up 0 bases, with 13 bases separating them. The germline gives CDR1 LNHDA, CDR2 SQIVND (reference sequence). The CDR3 extends over 15 amino acids. CDR3 sequence (DNA): TGTGCCAGTAGGCAGGGCCCTGCTAGCACAGATACGCAGTATTTT. This gives the protein CASRQGPASTDTQYF.

V gene TRBV7-3 combines with J gene TRBJ2-7; tentative D call: TRBD1 (5 bases). The DNA matches TRBJ2-1 better at its end, which makes the J call doubtful. In germline, CDR1 is SGHTA, CDR2 FQGTGA. The CDR3 covers 13 residues. Written as DNA, the CDR3 is TGTGCCAGCAGCTTGGAAAGGGGATATGAGCAGTTCTTC. Its translation: CASSLERGYEQFF.

This clonotype was observed at least ten times. In DNA form, the CDR3 reads TGTGCCAGTAGTCCGGACAGGGGCGGCTATGGCTACACCTTC. Amino acid sequence: CASSPDRGGYGYTF. The V and J genes are TRBV19 and TRBJ1-2; 9 nucleotides agree with TRBD1. V was clipped by 5 bases and J by 4 bases; unmatched bases: 5. Germline CDR1 is LNHDA and CDR2 is SQIVND (reference sequence). The CDR3 totals 14 residues.

The genes are TRBV5-1 and TRBJ1-1, with D perhaps TRBD1 (5 bases). The CDR3 totals 12 residues. Germline V gene sequence: CDR1 SGHRS, CDR2 YFSETQ. Trimming shortened V by 4 bases and J by 10 bases, and 14 bases separated the two germline ends. CDR3 residues: CASSGAWVGAFF. The CDR3 DNA is TGCGCCAGCAGCGGGGCATGGGTTGGAGCTTTCTTT.

The V call is TRBV7-2, the J call TRBJ2-7; either TRBD1 or TRBD2 may fit D (6 bases each). The length of the CDR3 is 15 residues. Germline V gives CDR1 SGHTA, CDR2 FQGNSA. V lost 1 base to trimming and J lost 2 bases, with 12 bases between them. CDR3 nucleotides: TGTGCCAGCAGCTTAGAGGGGGGCGCAGCCTACGAGCAGTACTTC. It specifies CASSLEGGAAYEQYF.

The chain recombines TRBV6-1 with TRBJ1-5; TRBD1 might be the D (6 bases). This CDR3 has 18 residues. V lost 4 bases, J lost 2 bases, and 21 bases lay in between. Germline V gives CDR1 MNHNS, CDR2 SASEGT. CDR3 bases: TGTGCCAGCAGTGCACAGGGTCTGGGTTTGATAGGCAATCAGCCCCAGCATTTT. Translation: CASSAQGLGLIGNQPQHF.

This clonotype has at least ten counts. This sequence joins TRBV5-8 and TRBJ2-3; 7 bases are a match to TRBD1. The CDR3 runs 14 residues. CDR1 is SGHTS and CDR2 is YDEGEE in the germline V gene. V gave up 3 bases and J gave up 3 bases; unmatched junction bases: 4. The CDR3 spells CASSSGTDTDTQYF. In DNA form, the CDR3 reads TGTGCCAGCAGCTCCGGGACAGATACAGATACGCAGTATTTT.

The V and J genes are TRBV7-9 and TRBJ1-2, with 10 bases aligning to TRBD1. The CDR3 spans 14 residues. Germline-derived CDR1 and CDR2 are SEHNR and FQNEAQ (reference sequence). The V segment lost 2 bases and the J segment 8 bases; nucleotides outside the gene matches: 5. Here the CDR3 reads CASSLRSGQGGYTF. CDR3 nucleotides: TGTGCCAGCAGCTTACGTTCGGGACAGGGGGGCTACACCTTC. Filled out from reference TRBV7-9 and TRBJ1-2, the complete variable domain reads DTGVSQNPRHKITKRGQNVTFRCDPISEHNRLYWYRQTLGQGPEFLTYFQNEAQLEKSRLLSDRFSAERPKGSFSTLEIQRTEQGDSAMYLCASSLRSGQGGYTFGSGTRLTVV.

Only a few counts were recorded for this clonotype. The rearrangement uses TRBV3-1 and TRBJ2-2; D possibly corresponds to TRBD2 (6 bases). Trimming cost V 0 bases and J 13 bases, with 12 bases left between them. Germline V CDR1 and CDR2: LGHDT, YNNKEL (reference sequence). The CDR3 runs to 13 residues. CDR3 protein: CASSQDGGEVLFF. The CDR3 DNA reads as TGTGCCAGCAGCCAAGACGGCGGGGAAGTGCTGTTTTTT.

There are many counts of this clonotype. The J gene is TRBJ2-5, the V gene TRBV5-8; TRBD2 agrees at 11 bases. In germline, CDR1 is SGHTS, CDR2 YDEGEE. CDR3 length: 19 amino acids. J lost 5 bases, V lost 0 bases, and 15 bases had no gene match. The CDR3 loop is CASSLEFVVLAGGMETQYF. The CDR3 bases are TGTGCCAGCAGCTTGGAGTTTGTGGTGCTAGCGGGGGGCATGGAGACCCAGTACTTC.

V usage is TRBV20-1 and J usage is TRBJ2-5; 11 nucleotides line up with TRBD2. The CDR3 runs to 14 residues. V shed 3 bases and J 4 bases; nucleotides not matched to a gene: 4. CDR1 is DFQATT, CDR2 SNEGSKA, per germline (reference sequence). The CDR3 reads CSARGTSGRETQYF. DNA of the CDR3: TGCAGTGCTAGGGGTACTAGCGGGAGAGAGACCCAGTACTTC.

The chain employs TRBV7-2 and TRBJ2-7; the match to TRBD1 covers 9 bases. This CDR3 comprises 15 residues. Germline V gives CDR1 SGHTA, CDR2 FQGNSA. Trimming took 5 bases from V and 2 from J; bases not matched to a gene: 7. The CDR3 region is CASSRIGTGTYEQYF. CDR3 coding DNA: TGTGCCAGCAGCCGGATTGGGACAGGGACCTACGAGCAGTACTTC.